This T cell receptor beta chain originates from a study of long-term antiretroviral therapy in people with HIV (dated by TCRdb to 2022 to 2024). About the full investigation: Collection of the earliest samples took place about a decade ahead of the 2015 WHO recommendation for immediate ART, at a time when ART was typically delayed until CD4 counts fell. Whether ART initiation and durable HIV suppression were associated with changes in peripheral blood TRB repertoire composition and diversity was tested in a retrospective serial study. No cross-contamination during QIAcube processing was seen in test extractions of a monoclonal T-cell line run alongside 33 polyclonal samples. Eleven of the 30 participants with HIV were female. A total of 192 cryopreserved PBMC samples were contributed to the cohort by 30 adults with confirmed HIV infection, with samples collected serially over a mean of roughly six years (range 1-12). What the work shows at the level of the full study, not this receptor alone: Compared with controls, HIV repertoires had narrower CDR3 length ranges, and the network structure pointed to an antigen-experienced repertoire that shifted only slightly toward naive after ART. Because pre-ART samples had limited cell numbers, profiling was done on unsorted PBMC rather than on sorted CD4+ and CD8+ T cells. The repertoire was dominated across all time points by expanded TRB clones identified before ART initiation, although this dominance was seen to fluctuate and to decrease in many PLHIV after ART. Starting ART was linked to a significant rise in TRB diversity, yet even with long-term ART the diversity remained significantly lower than in transplant donor controls. Since PBMC availability was limited, sequencing covered only the TCR beta chain, with no alpha chain pairing. Inferences about post-ART repertoire changes were limited because no data were available on ART adherence, viral resistance or therapy changes. Samples dated from the mid-2000s to the late 2010s, and the ART regimens used may be less effective than current ones.

To note about this clone: The antigen it binds to is not known. Base-call qualities are not available, and no considerably larger clone is one nucleotide away.

Trimming takes 5 bases from V and 0 bases from J, and the germline ends sit 4 bases apart. The CDR3 starts with the cysteine, ends with the phenylalanine, and has 12 residues. The entry retains the CDR3 DNA only, 36 bases that are in frame from base 1. As encoded in the germline V gene, CDR1 is SGHVS while CDR2 is FQNEAQ. The immunoSEQ hsTCRB v3.0 assay was used at survey level resolution to sequence the TRB variable region. The target sequencing depth for TRB was about 40,000-55,000 T-cell genomes per sample. An Illumina MiSeq with a v3 150-cycle kit was used to sequence the pooled TRB libraries. From the authors' description of their analysis: Repertoire analysis was performed in R inside a reproducible Nextflow workflow that covered QC, data transformation and analysis. LymphoSeq2, an R package for exploring AIRR-Seq data, was used to implement the custom analyses. Several samples yielding fewer than 5000 total TRB sequences were excluded, leaving approximately 200 analyzed HIV repertoires. Among the 188 retained HIV repertoires, about 60 were collected before ART initiation and about 130 were collected after ART initiation. Repertoires were downsampled to 5000 TRB nucleotide sequences, with summary statistics averaged over 100 downsampling iterations. TRB sequences were retained for analysis only if CDR3 regions of at least seven amino acids were present. Diversity was measured with a Shannon entropy-derived clonality score and the Gini coefficient. In the repertoire networks, any two of the top 5000 CDR3 amino acid sequences were linked whenever the two sequences differed by an edit distance of one. Antigen specificity groups and MHC restriction were predicted for TRB CDR3 amino acid sequences with GLIPH2. To flag known CMV, EBV, HIV or tissue antigen associations, CDR3 amino acid sequences were matched against VDJdb and McPAS-TCR. Pre-ART, post-ART and control groups were compared with Wilcoxon signed-rank tests and Holm-Bonferroni correction. TCRdb re-hosts the immuneACCESS table, in-frame sequences only. Its copies lack some clones; in the studies checked, an unresolved V gene accounts for under half of them, and the cause for the rest is not known. V and J calls and clone size are copied from that table; D and trimming were computed from the DNA. This sample lists 25,000 to 30,000 clones; around 80% were detected once. About 5% of the sample is in the top ten clones.

Participants were included only if at least one PBMC sample before ART initiation and at least two post-ART samples were available. Treatment was received in the United States of America by all participants with HIV. Cryopreserved samples of roughly 0.85-11 million PBMC were thawed and washed before DNA extraction. At the time of the earliest PBMC sample for each participant with HIV, ages ranged from roughly 20 to 54 years. PBMC samples from each participant spanned 1-4 timepoints before ART initiation and 2-8 timepoints after ART initiation, with a median of 7 samples. Serial HIV viral load, CD4+ T-cell count, ART history and demographic data were obtained for every participant. Genomic DNA was extracted from unsorted PBMC with a Qiagen kit on a QIAcube, processed in batches of 12 samples.

Recombination joined TRBV7-8 with TRBJ2-5; the D gene identity is not certain. The sequencing used unsorted PBMCs, collected 1.1 years before starting antiretroviral therapy. The sequence was obtained from a woman under 40 with HIV. The CDR3 is CASSRDQETQYF. In nucleotide form, the sequence is TGTGCCAGCAGCCGGGACCAAGAGACCCAGTACTTC.